Given below is one T cell receptor beta chain in context. Trimming took off 2 bases at V and 5 bases at J, with 6 bases between the two ends. Germline CDR1 and CDR2: SGHDN and FVKESK. This CDR3 contains 13 residues. RNA in amounts of roughly 0.5 to 1 ug was reverse transcribed with random hexamers. TCR beta CDR3 was amplified by immunoSEQ multiplex PCR. This amplification extended across 54 Vbeta and 13 Jbeta segments. TCRdb itself ran the immunoSEQ multiplex PCR reads through MiXCR, one entry per CDR3 protein. The sample lists more than 200,000 distinct CDR3 sequences; roughly 93% were seen once. This sample was included in a study of CD8 T cells in Susac syndrome.

The genes are TRBV14 and TRBJ2-2; D is uncertain. Specimen: CD4+ T cells from PBMCs. This sequence was found in a human donor with multiple sclerosis. The CDR3 reads CASSQLRTGELFF. Here the CDR3 DNA reads TGTGCCAGCAGCCAACTGCGGACCGGGGAGCTGTTTTTT.